This record covers a single T cell receptor beta chain. This sample was taken from a study of blood T cell repertoires in COVID-19. The CDR3 is made up of 15 amino acids. V lost 4 bases and J lost 4, with 15 bases in between. CDR1 and CDR2 (germline): LGHDT, YNNKEL (reference sequence). Repertoires were generated with immunoSEQ multiplex PCR, while TCRdb's copy carries only in-frame clones and drops some. This table has 270,000 or so clones, roughly 90% appearing once. Sequencing used peripheral blood. The clonotype originates from a woman aged 40 to 49 who had recovered from COVID-19. V and J are TRBV3-1 (or the pseudogene TRBV3-2) and TRBJ2-3, with a tentative D call TRBD2 (6 bases). CDR3: CASSPDGSTADTQYF. The CDR3 DNA is TGTGCCAGCAGCCCCGACGGGAGTACGGCAGATACGCAGTATTTT.